The rows below give T cell receptor beta chains drawn from one sample of a study of blood T cells in healthy people across ages. TCRdb recomputed calls from the 5' RACE reads with MiXCR, one row per CDR3 protein. This sample has about 730,000 distinct CDR3 sequences, with roughly two fifths found just once. Sequencing used blood. Receptors originate from a woman aged 55 to 70 in good health. CDR3s include the opening cysteine and the closing phenylalanine or tryptophan. Fields, in order: J gene, V gene, clone size, D gene, CDR3 DNA, CDR3 protein. A D gene is named only where the DNA matches it firmly. The listing skips clone size in some rows; elsewhere it reads once, few, many or a size class.

TRBJ2-1,TRBV5-6,NA,TRBD2,TGTGCCAGCAGCGAGACTAGCGGGGAATTTAAGAATGAGCAGTTCTTC,CASSETSGEFKNEQFF
TRBJ2-7,TRBV20-1,NA,TRBD2,TGCAGTGCTAGAGCGCCCGGGACTAGCGGGCGGGTAGAAGAGCAGTACTTC,CSARAPGTSGRVEEQYF
TRBJ1-6,TRBV5-5,NA,NA,TGTGCCAGCAGCAGTGGGGCTCCACCCCTCCACTTT,CASSSGAPPLHF
TRBJ2-2,TRBV4-2,NA,TRBD2,TGTGCCAGCAGCCAACCCCAAGCGGGAGGGCCGAGCGGGGAGCTGTTTTTT,CASSQPQAGGPSGELFF
TRBJ1-3,TRBV28,NA,NA,TGTGCCAGCAGTTTGGATAACGACTCTGGAAACACCATATATTTT,CASSLDNDSGNTIYF
TRBJ2-1,TRBV5-1,NA,TRBD1,TGCGCCAGCAGCTTGGCCGGGACAGGGGGCAATGAGCAGTTCTTC,CASSLAGTGGNEQFF
TRBJ1-5,TRBV5-1,NA,NA,TGCGCCAGCAGCCTCGATGGACAGAGCAATCAGCCCCAGCATTTT,CASSLDGQSNQPQHF
TRBJ2-5,TRBV20-1,few,NA,TGCAGTGCCGACGTGGGCCGGGGGCAAGAGACCCAGTACTTC,CSADVGRGQETQYF
TRBJ1-2,TRBV25-1,few,TRBD1,TGTGCCAGCAGTACAGGGGAGGGGTATGGCTACACCTTC,CASSTGEGYGYTF
TRBJ2-1,TRBV7-2,NA,TRBD2,TGTGCCAGCAGCCCCCAGGGACTAGCCTACAATGAGCAGTTCTTC,CASSPQGLAYNEQFF
TRBJ2-1,TRBV29-1,NA,NA,TGCAGCGTGGTAGGGACCCCCGAGGGAGAGACCCAGTTCTTC,CSVVGTPEGETQFF
TRBJ2-1,TRBV20-1,NA,NA,TGCAGTGCTAACGACAGGAATGAGCAGTTCTTC,CSANDRNEQFF
TRBJ2-7,TRBV5-1,NA,NA,TGCGCCAGCAGCCCCCAAGGTGGGGGCGTCTACGAGCAGTACTTC,CASSPQGGGVYEQYF
TRBJ2-7,TRBV5-1,many,TRBD2,TGCGCCAGCAGCCCGGGACTACTGTACGAGCAGTACTTC,CASSPGLLYEQYF
TRBJ2-7,TRBV3-1,few,NA,TGTGCCAGCAGCGGACTCCAGTCCTACGAGCAGTACTTC,CASSGLQSYEQYF
TRBJ1-2,TRBV29-1,few,TRBD1,TGCAGCGTACAGGGACAGCAACTCTATGGCTACACCTTC,CSVQGQQLYGYTF
TRBJ1-2,TRBV10-3,few,TRBD1,TGTGCCATCACCCAGTCGACAGGGGACGGCTACACCTTC,CAITQSTGDGYTF
TRBJ2-6,TRBV2,NA,TRBD1,TGTGCCAGCAGCCAGGGGGCTGGGGCCAACGTCCTGACTTTC,CASSQGAGANVLTF
TRBJ2-7,TRBV9,NA,NA,TGTACCAGCAGCCCCCGTGGGAACTCCTACGAGCAGTACTTC,CTSSPRGNSYEQYF
TRBJ2-3,TRBV25-1,many,TRBD1,TGTGCCAGCAGTGAATCCCCTGACAGGGCGGGTACGCAGTATTTT,CASSESPDRAGTQYF
TRBJ2-3,TRBV7-2,NA,NA,TGTGCCAGCAGCTATCTAGCCGTCGGGGATACGCAGTATTTT,CASSYLAVGDTQYF
TRBJ2-1,TRBV9,few,TRBD2,TGTGCCAGCAGCCCTCCCGGTAGCGGGAATGAGCAGTTCTTC,CASSPPGSGNEQFF
TRBJ1-4,TRBV18,NA,TRBD1,TGTGCCAGCTCACCACAACAGGGGGATAATGAAAAACTGTTTTTT,CASSPQQGDNEKLFF
TRBJ1-5,TRBV6-5,NA,NA,TGTGCCAGCAGTTCCACCAAAGGGACTCCATATCAGCCCCAGCATTTT,CASSSTKGTPYQPQHF
TRBJ2-1,TRBV4-3,NA,NA,TGCGCCAGCAGCCAAGAAGTTTCGAGAGGGCTTCGCAATGAGCAGTTCTTC,CASSQEVSRGLRNEQFF
TRBJ2-2,TRBV20-1,NA,NA,TGCAGTGCTAGACGTAGCTCGGGGACCGGGGAGCTGTTTTTT,CSARRSSGTGELFF
TRBJ2-1,TRBV20-1,NA,NA,TGCAGTGCTAGAGGGCTTAGATACGATGAGCAGTTCTTC,CSARGLRYDEQFF
TRBJ2-5,TRBV11-2,NA,TRBD1,TGTGCCAGCAGCTTACCCGGACAGGCTGGCCAGTACTTC,CASSLPGQAGQYF
TRBJ1-2,TRBV29-1,NA,NA,TGCAGCGTCCGGGTAACCGGCTACACCTTC,CSVRVTGYTF
TRBJ2-7,TRBV9,many,NA,TGTGCCAGCAGCGTCGAGGCCTCCTACGAGCAGTACTTC,CASSVEASYEQYF
TRBJ2-3,TRBV6-6,few,NA,TGTGCCAGCAGCCCCGGGGACTTGCCAGGAACAGATACGCAGTATTTT,CASSPGDLPGTDTQYF
TRBJ2-7,TRBV6-5,NA,TRBD2,TGTGCCAGCAGTTCCCTTACTAGCGGGGCTTACAATGAGCAGTACTTC,CASSSLTSGAYNEQYF
TRBJ2-1,TRBV4-1,NA,NA,TGCGCCAGCAGCCAAGATCAGCAGCCCAATGAGCAGTTCTTC,CASSQDQQPNEQFF
TRBJ2-7,TRBV9,few,NA,TGTGCCAGCAGTCCAACCGGGATTCGGGAGCAGTACTTC,CASSPTGIREQYF
TRBJ2-1,TRBV10-3,many,NA,TGTGCCATCAAGGATAGCCAACCCAATGAGCAGTTCTTC,CAIKDSQPNEQFF
TRBJ2-7,TRBV20-1,NA,TRBD2,TGCAGTGCTAGCGAGGGCGGCGGGAGGGCCTACAATGAGCAGTACTTC,CSASEGGGRAYNEQYF
TRBJ2-4,TRBV5-1,NA,TRBD1,TGCGCCAGCACCGCCGGGACAGGGGGCAACATTCAGTACTTC,CASTAGTGGNIQYF
TRBJ2-5,TRBV27,NA,TRBD1,TGTGCCAGCAGCGGACTTACAGGGGGCGGAAATGAGCAGTACTTC,CASSGLTGGGNEQYF
TRBJ2-1,TRBV6-2/TRBV6-3,few,NA,TGTGCCAGCAGTTACTCGGGCCAGAGGCCCTACAATGAGCAGTTCTTC,CASSYSGQRPYNEQFF
TRBJ2-7,TRBV7-2,few,TRBD2,TGTGCCAGCAGAGCGGGGGGTTCCTACAATGAGCAGTACTTC,CASRAGGSYNEQYF
TRBJ2-5,TRBV7-9,NA,NA,TGTGCCAGCAGCAGAATCGGGACCCAAGAGACCCAGTACTTC,CASSRIGTQETQYF
TRBJ2-7,TRBV6-2/TRBV6-3,NA,TRBD1,TGTGCCAGCAGTTATCCCACAGGGGGACCGACCTACGAGCAGTACTTC,CASSYPTGGPTYEQYF
TRBJ2-7,TRBV7-8,few,TRBD2,TGTGCCAGCAGCCCGCTGACTAGCGGGGATACCTACGAGCAGTACTTC,CASSPLTSGDTYEQYF
TRBJ2-7,TRBV10-3,few,NA,TGTGCCACCAGAAGTGACAGGGAGGACTACGAGCAGTACTTC,CATRSDREDYEQYF
TRBJ2-7,TRBV20-1,few,TRBD1,TGCAGTGCCCGATCCACGGACAGGGCCCACGAGCAGTACTTC,CSARSTDRAHEQYF
TRBJ2-3,TRBV11-3,NA,NA,TGTGCCAGCGCGTCCGGCGGGACTACAGATACGCAGTATTTT,CASASGGTTDTQYF
TRBJ1-5,TRBV29-1,few,NA,TGCAGCGTTTTAGAGTTCAATCAGCCCCAGCATTTT,CSVLEFNQPQHF
TRBJ1-2,TRBV20-1,many,NA,TGCAGTGCTAGATCCGGCACAGGGAGGTATGGCTACACCTTC,CSARSGTGRYGYTF
TRBJ2-3,TRBV28,few,TRBD1,TGTGCCAGCAGTCCCCCCCAGGGGGTAACCGATACGCAGTATTTT,CASSPPQGVTDTQYF
TRBJ1-4,TRBV20-1,NA,NA,TGCAGTGCTCAGGGCCAGCCGGGGCTTAATGAAAAACTGTTTTTT,CSAQGQPGLNEKLFF
TRBJ2-7,TRBV4-1,NA,NA,TGCGCCAGCAGCCAAAATAGCGGAAGCTCCTACGAGCAGTACTTC,CASSQNSGSSYEQYF
TRBJ2-7,TRBV6-2/TRBV6-3,NA,TRBD2,TGTGCCAGCAGGCTACAAAGCACTAGCGGAACCTACGAGCAGTACTTC,CASRLQSTSGTYEQYF